This T cell receptor beta chain was captured by sequencing in a study of T-cell reconstitution after alpha-beta-depleted transplantation in children. The CDR3 sequence is 15 residues long. Looked up from germline, CDR1 is MGHDK and CDR2 is SYGVNS. Trimming took 7 bases from V and 6 from J; bases not matched to a gene: 10. Study-wide findings and caveats: Several hundred expanded graft clones reportedly supplied alpha-beta T cells about two months after transplant. Some patients owed their high day-60 TCRbeta diversity to surviving recipient T cells and thymic progenitors.

This clonotype was counted ten times or more. Its antigen is not identified. Molecular barcoding with unique molecular identifiers was used for the TCRbeta library. TCRdb reanalysed the PCR reads using MiXCR and keeps one entry per CDR3 protein. The sample has about 830,000 distinct CDR3 sequences; around 15% are singletons. The sequence was obtained from a male patient aged 10-17 years who had a stem cell transplant for acute lymphoblastic leukemia, so the T cells may come from the graft donor. V and J are TRBV25-1 and TRBJ2-1, with 9 nucleotides matching TRBD2. The sequences come from PBMCs, mostly from graft donor cells, collected 360 days after TCRalphabeta/CD19-depleted stem cell transplant. The chain's CDR3 is CASNQASGMVNEQFF. CDR3 DNA sequence: TGTGCCAGCAACCAGGCTAGCGGGATGGTCAATGAGCAGTTCTTC.